This T cell receptor beta chain was found in a study of beta chain features in type 1 diabetes. Study overall: Examination spanned about 110 million sorted cells from all samples.

By way of CD45RO/CCR7/CD25/CD127/CD95/CD27, the CD4+ regulatory, stem cell-like memory, central memory and naive cells were sorted. V was cut by 3 bases and J by 5 bases, with 11 bases left in between. The CDR3 is made up of 14 amino acids. Germline lookup yields CDR1 LNHDA and CDR2 SQIVND (reference sequence). As regards this clone: The sample holds other DNA sequences that translate to the same CDR3.

Reverse transcription of all isolated RNA meant that expressed TCRB transcripts were sequenced. Using immunoSEQ multiplex PCR, the repertoire was profiled, and TCRdb retains in-frame clones only, with some absent. Of over 150,000 clones in the sample, about 13% are singletons; the top ten hold 0.62%. The source material was central memory CD4+ T cells from blood. This sequence joins TRBV19 and TRBJ2-1, with a possible D match to TRBD1 (5 bases). The TCR was taken from a woman aged 18-29 years in good health. CDR3: CASSISPGNNEQFF. For the CDR3, the DNA is TGTGCCAGTAGTATCAGTCCAGGGAACAATGAGCAGTTCTTC.